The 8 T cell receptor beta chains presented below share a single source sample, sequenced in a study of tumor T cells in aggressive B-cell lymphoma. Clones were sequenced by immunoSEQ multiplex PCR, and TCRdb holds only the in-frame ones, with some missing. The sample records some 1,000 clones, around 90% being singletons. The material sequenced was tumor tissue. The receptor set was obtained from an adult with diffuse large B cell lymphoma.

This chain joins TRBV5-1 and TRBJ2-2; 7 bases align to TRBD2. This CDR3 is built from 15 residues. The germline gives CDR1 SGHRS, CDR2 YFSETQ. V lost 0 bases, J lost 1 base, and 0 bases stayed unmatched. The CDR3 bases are TGCGCCAGCAGCTTGGGCGGGAGGAACACCGGGGAGCTGTTTTTT. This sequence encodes CASSLGGRNTGELFF.

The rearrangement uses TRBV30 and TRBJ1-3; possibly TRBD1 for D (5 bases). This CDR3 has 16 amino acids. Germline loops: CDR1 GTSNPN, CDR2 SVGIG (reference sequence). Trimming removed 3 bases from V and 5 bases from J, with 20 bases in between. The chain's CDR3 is CAWRTDRRSLRNTIYF. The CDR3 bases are TGTGCCTGGAGAACCGACAGAAGGTCTCTGAGAAACACCATATATTTT.

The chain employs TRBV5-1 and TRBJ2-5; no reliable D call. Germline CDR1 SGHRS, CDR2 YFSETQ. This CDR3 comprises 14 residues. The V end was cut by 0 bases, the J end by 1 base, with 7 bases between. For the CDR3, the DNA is TGCGCCAGCAGCTTGGCAGGCGCCCAAGAGACCCAGTACTTC. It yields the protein CASSLAGAQETQYF.

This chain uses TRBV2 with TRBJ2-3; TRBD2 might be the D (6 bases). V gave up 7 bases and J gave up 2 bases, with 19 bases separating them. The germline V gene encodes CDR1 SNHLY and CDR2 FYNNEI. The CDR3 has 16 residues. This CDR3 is CASKEGSRGLTDTQYF. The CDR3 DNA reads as TGTGCCAGCAAGGAGGGATCAAGAGGCCTCACAGATACGCAGTATTTT.

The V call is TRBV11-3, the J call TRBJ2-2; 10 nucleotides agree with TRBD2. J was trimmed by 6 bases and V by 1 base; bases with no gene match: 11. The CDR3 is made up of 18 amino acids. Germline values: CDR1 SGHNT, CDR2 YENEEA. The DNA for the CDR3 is TGTGCCAGCAGCTTAGTAGGGCCGGGACTAGCGCCCTCCGGGGAGCTGTTTTTT. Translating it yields CASSLVGPGLAPSGELFF.

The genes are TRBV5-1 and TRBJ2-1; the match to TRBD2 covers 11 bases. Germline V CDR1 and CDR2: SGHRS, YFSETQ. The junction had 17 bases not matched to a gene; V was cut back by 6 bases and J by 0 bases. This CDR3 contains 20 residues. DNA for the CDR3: TGCGCCAGCAAGATCCAGGGGGGACTAGCGGCCTATAACTCCTACAATGAGCAGTTCTTC. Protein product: CASKIQGGLAAYNSYNEQFF.

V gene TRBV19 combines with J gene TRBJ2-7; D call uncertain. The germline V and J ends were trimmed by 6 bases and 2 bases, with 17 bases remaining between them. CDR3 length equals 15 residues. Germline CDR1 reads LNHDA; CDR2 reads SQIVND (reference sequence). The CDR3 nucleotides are TGTGCCAGTAGCCCCGACATTTCATTCACCTACGAGCAGTACTTC. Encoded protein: CASSPDISFTYEQYF.

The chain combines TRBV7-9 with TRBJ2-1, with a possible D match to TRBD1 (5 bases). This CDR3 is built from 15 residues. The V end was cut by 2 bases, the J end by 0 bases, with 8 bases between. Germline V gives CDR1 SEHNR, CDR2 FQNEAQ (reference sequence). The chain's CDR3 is CASSLTGVSYNEQFF. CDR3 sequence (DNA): TGTGCCAGCAGCTTAACAGGAGTCTCCTACAATGAGCAGTTCTTC. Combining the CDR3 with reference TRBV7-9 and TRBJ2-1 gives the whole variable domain DTGVSQNPRHKITKRGQNVTFRCDPISEHNRLYWYRQTLGQGPEFLTYFQNEAQLEKSRLLSDRFSAERPKGSFSTLEIQRTEQGDSAMYLCASSLTGVSYNEQFFGPGTRLTVL.